The 17 T cell receptor beta chains in this list originate from one sample, sequenced in a study of blood T cell repertoires in COVID-19. The protocol was immunoSEQ multiplex PCR, while the TCRdb copy is restricted to in-frame clones and leaves out a portion. The data show roughly 50,000 clones, with under 85% seen just once and around 1.9% held by the top ten. Sequencing input: peripheral blood. The source is a woman in her fifties or sixties with acute or convalescent COVID-19.

The chain couples TRBV6-5 to TRBJ2-7; TRBD1 agrees at 9 bases. The CDR3 has 15 residues. V lost 5 bases to trimming and J lost 6 bases; unmatched junction nucleotides: 11. Germline V gives CDR1 MNHEY, CDR2 SVGAGI. The CDR3 is CASSKSGTGLLEQYF. In DNA, the CDR3 is TGTGCCAGCAGTAAATCCGGGACAGGGTTACTCGAGCAGTACTTC.

This clone was detected once. The chain has TRBV5-1 and TRBJ1-2; 7 nucleotides agree with TRBD1. CDR1 SGHRS and CDR2 YFSETQ come from the germline V gene. V was pared by 4 bases and J by 6 bases, with 12 bases of the junction left unmatched. The CDR3 length is 15 residues. CDR3 amino acids: CASSPQPPTGNGYTF. CDR3 DNA sequence: TGCGCCAGCAGCCCCCAACCCCCGACAGGGAATGGCTACACCTTC.

V usage is TRBV6-5 and J usage is TRBJ1-2; 8 bases map to TRBD1. The length of the CDR3 is 14 residues. Trimming at V came to 5 bases and at J to 4 bases, leaving 6 bases not matched to a gene. Germline values: CDR1 MNHEY, CDR2 SVGAGI. The CDR3: CASSRTGSPYGYTF. Written as DNA, the CDR3 is TGTGCCAGCAGTAGGACAGGGTCCCCCTATGGCTACACCTTC.

The rearrangement joins TRBV6-5 to TRBJ2-7; TRBD1 agrees at 11 bases. From germline, CDR1 is MNHEY and CDR2 SVGAGI. The CDR3 consists of 15 residues. After removal of 5 bases from V and 4 bases from J, the junction contained 7 bases not matched to a gene. CDR3 bases: TGTGCCAGCAGTCAGGGACAGGGGGATGGGTACGAGCAGTACTTC. Its translation is CASSQGQGDGYEQYF.

This chain joins TRBV18 and TRBJ2-5; D is undetermined. CDR3 size: 13 residues. Germline V gene sequence: CDR1 KGHSH, CDR2 LQKENI. Trimming took off 3 bases at V and 3 bases at J, with 8 bases between the two ends. CDR3: CASSPGQEETQYF. CDR3 bases: TGTGCCAGCTCACCGGGCCAGGAAGAGACCCAGTACTTC. Filled out from reference TRBV18 and TRBJ2-5, the complete variable domain reads NAGVMQNPRHLVRRRGQEARLRCSPMKGHSHVYWYRQLPEEGLKFMVYLQKENIIDESGMPKERFSAEFPKEGPSILRIQQVVRGDSAAYFCASSPGQEETQYFGPGTRLLVL.

J is TRBJ2-6 and V is TRBV6-5; possibly TRBD1 for D (6 bases). CDR1 and CDR2 from the germline V gene are MNHEY and SVGAGI. There are 14 residues in the CDR3. With 5 bases removed from V and 4 bases from J, the gap between germline ends came to 9 bases. The DNA of the CDR3 is TGTGCCAGCAGTACAGGGTCCGGGGCCAACGTCCTGACTTTC. Translating gives CASSTGSGANVLTF.

The chain couples TRBV7-6 to TRBJ1-6; D gene uncertain. This CDR3 is 13 amino acids long. V lost 10 bases, J lost 4 bases, and 11 bases lay in between. Germline loops: CDR1 SGHVS, CDR2 FNYEAQ. The CDR3 reads CATSRQYNSPLHF. DNA of the CDR3: TGTGCCACATCCCGACAATATAATTCACCCCTCCACTTT. The variable domain in full, with the rest retrieved from reference TRBV7-6 and TRBJ1-6, is GAGVSQSPRYKVTKRGQDVALRCDPISGHVSLYWYRQALGQGPEFLTYFNYEAQQDKSGLPNDRFSAERPEGSISTLTIQRTEQRDSAMYRCATSRQYNSPLHFGNGTRLTVT.

This rearrangement joins TRBV9 to TRBJ1-2, with 10 bases lining up with TRBD1. V shed 0 bases, J shed 4 bases, and the junction held 9 bases outside the gene matches. The CDR3 covers 17 residues. Germline-derived CDR1 and CDR2 are SGDLS and YYNGEE. Here the CDR3 DNA reads TGTGCCAGCAGCGTAGAGGGACAGGGGACCGCTGTCTATGGCTACACCTTC. The encoded protein is CASSVEGQGTAVYGYTF.

About this clone: One end of the junction varies from germline; a read error may be responsible. This chain joins TRBV28 and TRBJ2-1; 7 bases are shared with TRBD1. Germline V CDR1 and CDR2: MDHEN, SYDVKM. This CDR3 has 14 residues. The CDR3 loop reads CASRHGQAQSPLIF. In DNA form, the CDR3 reads TGTGCCAGCAGACATGGACAGGCTCAATCGCCCCTCATCTTC. Filled out from reference TRBV28 and TRBJ2-1, the complete variable domain reads DVKVTQSSRYLVKRTGEKVFLECVQDMDHENMFWYRQDPGLGLRLIYFSYDVKMKEKGDIPEGYSVSREKKERFSLILESASTNQTSMYLCASRHGQAQSPLIFGPGTRLTVL.

The J gene is TRBJ1-5, the V gene TRBV7-9; D is uncertain. CDR1 is SEHNR and CDR2 is FQNEAQ in the germline V gene (reference sequence). The V and J ends lost 1 base and 2 bases respectively, with 12 bases between them. CDR3 length equals 16 residues. In DNA form, the CDR3 reads TGTGCCAGCAGCTTAGGGGAGGGTTCCCGCAATCAGCCCCAGCATTTT. Its translation is CASSLGEGSRNQPQHF.

As regards this clone: The sample contains more than one DNA sequence encoding this CDR3. The V gene is TRBV5-1, the J gene TRBJ2-1, with D tentatively TRBD2 (5 bases). Germline V gives CDR1 SGHRS, CDR2 YFSETQ. There are 15 residues in the CDR3. V was clipped by 2 bases and J by 0 bases, with 9 bases between them. DNA of the CDR3: TGCGCCAGCAGCTTCAGCGGTAGCTCCTACAATGAGCAGTTCTTC. It specifies CASSFSGSSYNEQFF.

This chain uses TRBV21-1 with TRBJ2-2; the DNA was not used to check the table's D call, TRBD2. TRBV21-1 is shown as a pseudogene. This CDR3 spans 13 amino acids. CDR3 protein: CASSRLGTGELFF. CDR3 DNA: TGTGCCAGCAGCCGACTCGGGACCGGGGAGCTGTTTTTT.

This chain joins TRBV10-3 and TRBJ2-3; D gene ambiguous. The germline V and J ends were trimmed by 0 bases and 2 bases, with 9 bases remaining between them. CDR3 size: 15 residues. Germline V gives CDR1 ENHRY, CDR2 SYGVKD. CDR3 nucleotides: TGTGCCATCAGTGAGTCTAGAGATATCACAGATACGCAGTATTTT. It yields the protein CAISESRDITDTQYF.

The genes are TRBV18 and TRBJ2-7; D is perhaps TRBD1 (5 bases). The CDR3 spans 16 residues. V was cut by 3 bases and J by 0 bases, with 15 bases left in between. CDR1 is KGHSH, CDR2 LQKENI, per germline. CDR3 DNA sequence: TGTGCCAGCTCACCCCCCGGACACTTCCCCTCCTACGAGCAGTACTTC. Protein sequence: CASSPPGHFPSYEQYF. Full variable domain (outside the CDR3, taken from reference TRBV18 and TRBJ2-7): NAGVMQNPRHLVRRRGQEARLRCSPMKGHSHVYWYRQLPEEGLKFMVYLQKENIIDESGMPKERFSAEFPKEGPSILRIQQVVRGDSAAYFCASSPPGHFPSYEQYFGPGTRLTVT.

The chain recombines TRBV3-1 (or the pseudogene TRBV3-2) with TRBJ2-6; the match to TRBD1 covers 7 bases. The CDR3 has 20 residues. V was clipped by 6 bases and J by 2 bases; unmatched bases: 19. Germline CDR1 is LGHDT and CDR2 is YNNKEL (reference sequence). CDR3 in amino acids: CASRHNTGKGDSPGANVLTF. In nucleotides, the CDR3 is TGTGCCAGCAGGCACAACACAGGTAAAGGGGACAGCCCTGGGGCCAACGTCCTGACTTTC.

The V gene is TRBV6-5, the J gene TRBJ1-2; perhaps TRBD1 as D (5 bases). V was clipped by 5 bases and J by 5 bases, with 9 bases between them. CDR1 and CDR2 from the germline V gene are MNHEY and SVGAGI. The CDR3 length is 12 residues. The CDR3 loop is CASSTGGYGYTF. The CDR3 coding sequence is TGTGCCAGCAGTACCGGGGGGTATGGCTACACCTTC.

This CDR3 is CSVGREGNTIYF. The CDR3, as DNA: TGCAGCGTTGGCAGGGAGGGTAACACCATATATTTT. V gene TRBV29-1 combines with J gene TRBJ1-3, with TRBD1 as a possible D gene (5 bases). The length of the CDR3 is 12 residues. V lost 4 bases, J lost 7 bases, and 11 bases lay in between. CDR1 and CDR2 from the germline V gene are SQVTM and ANQGSEA.